This TCR beta chain was profiled in a study of T cell clonality in common variable immunodeficiency. This clone was found many times. Its antigen is unknown. The CDR3 extends 3 residues past the end of the read, so its final part is completed from the germline J gene. Study conclusions and caveats: TCRbeta clonality was increased in CVID versus healthy controls.

Germline loops: CDR1 SGHVS, CDR2 FQNEAQ. The CDR3 extends over 17 amino acids. V lost 5 bases to trimming and J lost 2 bases; unmatched junction nucleotides: 4. The repertoire was sequenced with immunoSEQ multiplex PCR; TCRdb's copy has only in-frame clones and lacks some. Recorded here are about 35,000 clones, none singletons. The gene calls are TRBV7-8 and TRBJ2-2, with 14 bases identical to TRBD2. The specimen sequenced was peripheral blood mononuclear cells. This clonotype was sampled from a person aged 18 to 70 in good health. Partial CDR3 DNA: TGTGCCAGCAGCCCGGGACTAGCGGGAGAAAACACCGGGGAG. It is translated as CASSPGLAGENTGE. The entire CDR3 reads CASSPGLAGENTGELFF.